This is a list of T cell receptor beta chains from one sample in a study of T-cell memory formation after mild COVID-19. Each CDR3 protein gets one entry after TCRdb re-called the 5' RACE reads with MiXCR. Altogether around 370,000 distinct CDR3 sequences are present, approximately 21% being singletons, with the ten largest covering roughly an eighth. Sequences were obtained from PBMCs or a T cell subset sorted from them (not recorded which). These receptors were taken from an adult woman who had mild COVID-19 (a few samples of this study predate the infection). Cell type and time point are not known. Both conserved end residues are part of each CDR3. A D gene is named only where the DNA matches it firmly. The listing skips clone size in some rows; elsewhere it reads once, few, many or a size class.

j_call	v_call	clone_size	d_call	cdr3_aa	cdr3_nt
TRBJ2-3	TRBV12-3/TRBV12-4	-	TRBD1	CAVQAYRGFTDTQYF	TGTGCCGTCCAGGCGTACAGGGGATTCACAGATACGCAGTATTTT
TRBJ2-3	TRBV6-2/TRBV6-3	few	TRBD2	CASSSGLAGALDTQYF	TGTGCCAGCAGTTCGGGACTAGCGGGAGCACTCGATACGCAGTATTTT
TRBJ2-5	TRBV6-6	-	TRBD1	CASGYRGLETQYF	TGTGCCAGCGGGTACAGGGGGCTAGAGACCCAGTACTTC
TRBJ2-3	TRBV5-1	many	TRBD1	CASSIGQGGSDTQYF	TGCGCCAGCAGCATCGGACAGGGTGGTTCAGATACGCAGTATTTT
TRBJ2-5	TRBV5-1	few	-	CASSLEGSGGETQYF	TGCGCCAGCAGCTTGGAGGGAAGTGGAGGAGAGACCCAGTACTTC
TRBJ2-1	TRBV7-6	-	-	CASSSSTQGEQFF	TGTGCCAGCAGCTCATCCACCCAGGGGGAGCAGTTCTTC
TRBJ2-7	TRBV6-2/TRBV6-3	few	-	CASSSAGPHAYYEQYF	TGTGCCAGCAGTTCCGCCGGGCCGCACGCTTACTACGAGCAGTACTTC
TRBJ2-7	TRBV27	-	-	CASSLSPGAGVHYEQYF	TGTGCCAGCAGTTTATCCCCAGGGGCCGGGGTACACTACGAGCAGTACTTC
TRBJ1-3	TRBV7-3	-	TRBD1	CASSLTGTSSGNTIYF	TGTGCCAGCAGCCTGACAGGGACGAGCTCTGGAAACACCATATATTTT
TRBJ2-7	TRBV6-2/TRBV6-3	once	-	CASSYPWGLVGEQYF	TGTGCCAGCAGTTACCCGTGGGGGCTCGTGGGCGAGCAGTACTTC
TRBJ2-1	TRBV4-3	-	TRBD2	CASSQEGSSGTYNEQFF	TGCGCCAGCAGCCAAGAGGGTAGCAGCGGGACTTACAATGAGCAGTTCTTC
TRBJ2-2	TRBV7-2	-	TRBD2	CASSLPGLAGPNTGELFF	TGTGCCAGCAGCTTACCGGGACTAGCGGGACCGAACACCGGGGAGCTGTTTTTT
TRBJ1-2	TRBV11-2	few	-	CASSSGGGNYGYTF	TGTGCCAGCAGCTCCGGTGGGGGGAACTATGGCTACACCTTC
TRBJ2-7	TRBV18	-	TRBD1	CASSPRGQGAYEQYF	TGTGCCAGCTCACCTAGGGGACAGGGGGCCTACGAGCAGTACTTC
TRBJ2-7	TRBV7-7	-	-	CASSLGSQSSYEQYF	TGTGCCAGCAGCTTAGGGTCGCAGAGCTCCTACGAGCAGTACTTC
TRBJ1-2	TRBV2	many	-	CASSLGQYGYTF	TGTGCCAGCAGTCTTGGACAGTATGGCTACACCTTC
TRBJ2-1	TRBV24-1	many	-	CATSVDWRNEQFF	TGTGCCACCAGTGTAGATTGGAGGAATGAGCAGTTCTTC
TRBJ1-5	TRBV6-1	many	-	CASSAGGTGSNQPQHF	TGTGCCAGCAGTGCCGGGGGTACGGGGAGCAATCAGCCCCAGCATTTT
TRBJ1-4	TRBV12-3/TRBV12-4	-	-	CASSLVDNEKLFF	TGTGCCAGCAGTTTGGTCGATAATGAAAAACTGTTTTTT
TRBJ2-3	TRBV13	many	TRBD2	CASSFVGLAGVTDTQYF	TGTGCCAGCAGCTTCGTTGGACTAGCGGGAGTCACAGATACGCAGTATTTT
TRBJ2-7	TRBV7-2	few	TRBD2	CASSFYPTSGKPYEQYF	TGTGCCAGCAGCTTTTACCCGACTAGCGGGAAACCCTACGAGCAGTACTTC
TRBJ2-4	TRBV6-1	-	-	CASRAQGRDIQYF	TGTGCCAGCAGGGCGCAGGGGCGGGACATTCAGTACTTC
TRBJ2-3	TRBV12-3/TRBV12-4	few	TRBD2	CASSSIAGGADYIRSRSDTQYF	TGTGCCAGCAGTTCAATAGCGGGGGGGGCCGATTACATACGGTCCCGCTCAGATACGCAGTATTTT
TRBJ2-7	TRBV12-3/TRBV12-4	-	-	CASRWDRGGEQYF	TGTGCCAGCAGGTGGGACCGGGGCGGCGAGCAGTACTTC
TRBJ1-4	TRBV12-3/TRBV12-4	few	TRBD1	CASSFRTGDEKLFF	TGTGCCAGCAGCTTCCGCACAGGGGATGAAAAACTGTTTTTT
TRBJ2-7	TRBV18	-	-	CASSPRATYEQYF	TGTGCCAGCTCACCTCGGGCAACCTACGAGCAGTACTTC
TRBJ2-7	TRBV29-1	few	-	CSVVLTGLYEQYF	TGCAGCGTTGTGCTAACGGGGCTTTACGAGCAGTACTTC